Following are 15 T cell receptor beta chains from one sample sequenced in a study of blood T cells in healthy people across ages (dated by TCRdb to between 2014 and 2016). The receptor library was made with 5' RACE. Sequencing used an Illumina HiSeq 2500. A second about 6 to 11 cycle PCR used a sample-barcoded 5' primer and a J-beta primer mix. The public reads were reanalyzed by TCRdb: fastp trimming at Q25, MiXCR alignment, in-frame beta chains only. Identical CDR3 protein sequences are pooled into one entry, listed with their most common genes and DNA. This sample comprises more than 800,000 distinct CDR3 sequences, 45% of them detected only once. Approximately 17% of the sample is taken by the ten largest. Sequencing input: blood. These receptor sequences come from an older woman in good health.

The V call is TRBV6-5, the J call TRBJ1-3; 12 bases match TRBD1. V gave up 4 bases and J gave up 5 bases; unmatched junction bases: 3. The CDR3 totals 15 residues. Germline CDR1 and CDR2: MNHEY and SVGAGI. In DNA, the CDR3 is TGTGCCAGCAGTTCCCGGGACAGGGGGCGAAACACCATATATTTT. It specifies CASSSRDRGRNTIYF.

The chain is built from TRBV27 and TRBJ2-1; D might be TRBD1 (6 bases). The length of the CDR3 is 15 residues. Germline V gene data show CDR1 as MNHEY and CDR2 as SMNVEV (reference sequence). V lost 5 bases and J lost 4, with 15 bases in between. This chain's CDR3 is CASSLLKQGYNEQFF. In DNA, the CDR3 is TGTGCCAGCAGTCTACTCAAACAGGGATACAATGAGCAGTTCTTC.

CDR3 nucleotide sequence: TGTGCCAGCAGACGCAGGACTAGCGGCGTGGAGGAGCAGTACTTC. It yields the protein CASRRRTSGVEEQYF. The genes are TRBV2 and TRBJ2-5; TRBD2 matches at 10 bases. The ends lost 6 bases at V and 11 bases at J; junction bases unmatched: 15. The CDR3 spans 15 residues. From germline, CDR1 is SNHLY and CDR2 FYNNEI.

The CDR3 DNA follows: TGCAGTGCTAGGACTAGCGGGAGAAGATCCTACAATGAGCAGTTCTTC. Its protein is CSARTSGRRSYNEQFF. The chain carries TRBV20-1 and TRBJ2-1; 12 bases line up with TRBD2. Germline CDR1 reads DFQATT; CDR2 reads SNEGSKA (reference sequence). The CDR3 is 16 residues long. The V segment lost 3 bases and the J segment 1 base; nucleotides outside the gene matches: 4.

This chain links TRBV20-1 with TRBJ2-6; unclear D gene. CDR1 and CDR2 from the germline V gene are DFQATT and SNEGSKA (reference sequence). The V end was cut by 2 bases, the J end by 4 bases, with 9 bases between. The CDR3 covers 14 residues. Written as DNA, the CDR3 is TGCAGTGCTAGATCAAAGCAGGGGGCCAACGTCCTGACTTTC. Translation gives CSARSKQGANVLTF.

Many counts were recorded for this clonotype. The chain uses TRBV3-1 and TRBJ2-5; 7 bases map to TRBD1. The CDR3 extends over 17 amino acids. V was pared by 5 bases and J by 3 bases, with 15 bases of the junction left unmatched. Germline CDR1 is LGHDT and CDR2 is YNNKEL (reference sequence). The CDR3 region is CASSTRTGDFPKETQYF. As DNA, the CDR3 is TGTGCCAGCAGCACCCGGACAGGTGACTTCCCTAAAGAGACCCAGTACTTC.

The chain couples TRBV28 to TRBJ2-1, with D maybe TRBD1 (6 bases). The CDR3 sequence is 15 residues long. Deletions cut 5 bases from V and 4 bases from J, with 15 bases between. Germline loops: CDR1 MDHEN, CDR2 SYDVKM. CDR3 loop: CASSPQRTAYNEQFF. Here the CDR3 DNA reads TGTGCCAGCAGTCCCCAGAGGACAGCGTACAATGAGCAGTTCTTC.

The V gene is TRBV21-1, the J gene TRBJ2-7; the table's TRBD2 call for D was not verified on the DNA. TRBV21-1 is designated a pseudogene. The CDR3 has 15 residues. In nucleotides, the CDR3 is TGTGTCAGCAGCATCTCTAGCGGGAGCTCCTACGAGCAGTACTTC. It translates to CVSSISSGSSYEQYF.

The chain employs TRBV11-2 and TRBJ2-3, with 9 bases that match TRBD2. In germline, CDR1 is SGHAT, CDR2 FQNNGV. This CDR3 has 14 residues. Unmatched junction bases numbered 12, after V lost 6 bases and J lost 11 bases. CDR3 sequence: CASSFGTSYNEQYF. The CDR3 DNA reads TGTGCCAGCAGTTTCGGGACTAGCTACAATGAGCAGTATTTT.

The sample holds a few counts of this clonotype. The chain carries TRBV27 and TRBJ2-1, with D possibly being TRBD2 (6 bases). This CDR3 contains 15 residues. Germline V lookup: CDR1 MNHEY, CDR2 SMNVEV (reference sequence). V lost 5 bases and J lost 3, with 14 bases in between. The CDR3 here is CASSTGSWDYNEQFF. The CDR3 DNA follows: TGTGCCAGCAGTACCGGGAGTTGGGACTACAATGAGCAGTTCTTC.

This sequence joins TRBV2 and TRBJ2-3; 11 nucleotides agree with TRBD2. The ends lost 7 bases at V and 5 bases at J; junction bases unmatched: 5. The CDR3 sequence is 14 residues long. Germline V lookup: CDR1 SNHLY, CDR2 FYNNEI. CDR3 nucleotide sequence: TGTGCCAGCATAGAGACTAGCGGGAAAGATACGCAGTATTTT. It is translated as CASIETSGKDTQYF.

This rearrangement joins TRBV4-2 to TRBJ2-1, with 8 bases fitting TRBD2. The CDR3 totals 16 residues. Trimming removed 4 bases from V and 7 bases from J; junction bases left unmatched: 12. Germline V gene sequence: CDR1 LGHNA, CDR2 YNFKEQ. DNA of the CDR3: TGTGCCAGCAGCCGCCTTACTAGCGGCAATGGGAATGAGCAGTTCTTC. This encodes CASSRLTSGNGNEQFF.

This clonotype was found once. The chain couples TRBV20-1 to TRBJ2-1; 9 bases match TRBD2. The J call may be incorrect, as the DNA end agrees better with TRBJ2-7. The CDR3 contains 15 residues. Germline loops: CDR1 DFQATT, CDR2 SNEGSKA (reference sequence). The CDR3 nucleotides read TGCAGTGCTAGAGAGCGGGAGGGCCTATCTTGGGAGCAGTACTTC. This gives the protein CSAREREGLSWEQYF.

Points on this clonotype: A junction boundary mismatches the germline segment, possibly from a read error. The chain uses TRBV28 and TRBJ2-3; a possible D gene is TRBD2 (6 bases). CDR1 and CDR2 (germline): MDHEN, SYDVKM. This CDR3 is built from 17 residues. CDR3 loop: CASSPTTSRCSTDTQYF. Here the CDR3 DNA reads TGTGCCAGCAGTCCAACTACTAGCAGGTGTAGCACAGACACGCAGTATTTT.

The rearrangement uses TRBV11-2 and TRBJ2-7; D ambiguous. Germline V lookup: CDR1 SGHAT, CDR2 FQNNGV. V was pared by 2 bases and J by 10 bases, with 9 bases between. The CDR3 sequence is 11 residues long. CDR3: CASSLTDIQYF. The CDR3 DNA sequence: TGTGCCAGCAGCTTAACTGATATTCAGTACTTC.